This T cell receptor beta chain was profiled in a study of cytomegalovirus exposure and HLA in healthy donors. Study-wide context: Previous work identified around 120 million unique TCR beta sequences from around 180 million T cells.

This clone was counted once. The antigen is unknown. Study-level points and caveats: By HLA locus, TCR association rates varied in a later analysis, with DRB1 showing the most and HLA-C the fewest. Indistinguishable V segments such as TRBV6-2 and TRBV6-3 were excluded.

Germline loops: CDR1 MDHEN, CDR2 SYDVKM. The CDR3 consists of 18 residues. The V and J ends lost 5 bases and 9 bases, in that order; junction bases with no gene match: 23. The PCR contained 60 Vbeta and 13 Jbeta primers. TCRdb keeps only in-frame clones here, not all; method: immunoSEQ multiplex PCR. The table includes tens of thousands of clones, roughly 90% detected once. Sequenced material: PBMCs. The receptor's source is a man aged 25 to 40 in good health and CMV-seropositive. V usage is TRBV28 and J usage is TRBJ1-2; TRBD1 matches 8 bases. CDR3 DNA sequence: TGTGCCAGCAGTCCATCCGGGACAGGCGCAACTCCTCGTCGGAGCTACACCTTC. Its protein product is CASSPSGTGATPRRSYTF.